One sample yielded the 3 T cell receptor beta chains listed below, sequenced in a study of shared clonotypes between healthy human individuals. The data were produced by immunoSEQ multiplex PCR, yet TCRdb's version contains in-frame clones alone and is incomplete. The repertoire holds about 980,000 clones, with about 80% as singletons. The sequenced sample was memory CD4+ T cells sorted from blood. Subset described: CD45RA-negative fraction. These receptors all come from a young man in good health.

The rearrangement uses TRBV30 and TRBJ2-3, with 11 bases fitting TRBD2. CDR3 length equals 14 residues. The germline CDR1 and CDR2 sequences are GTSNPN and SVGIG (reference sequence). J was trimmed by 6 bases and V by 3 bases; bases with no gene match: 5. CDR3 sequence (DNA): TGTGCCTGGAGAATTAGCGGGAGGGGGGATACGCAGTATTTT. Protein: CAWRISGRGDTQYF.

The chain uses TRBV25-1 and TRBJ2-7; unclear D gene. The CDR3 runs 11 residues. Trimming removed 2 bases at V and 3 bases at J, with 2 bases between. Germline assignment: CDR1 MGHDK and CDR2 SYGVNS. CDR3 sequence reads: CASSEDYEQYF. The CDR3 nucleotides read TGTGCCAGCAGTGAAGACTACGAGCAGTACTTC.

The chain uses TRBV7-9 and TRBJ2-5; D is unresolved. The germline gives CDR1 SEHNR, CDR2 FQNEAQ (reference sequence). Trimming took off 4 bases at V and 3 bases at J, with 6 bases between the two ends. CDR3 length: 12 residues. CDR3 amino acids: CASSSSKETQYF. CDR3 nucleotides: TGTGCCAGCAGCTCCTCGAAAGAGACCCAGTACTTC.